This T cell receptor beta chain was identified during a study of T cells in Graves' hyperthyroidism and ophthalmopathy. Study-wide background: It was at initial diagnosis, before any treatment, that peripheral blood was collected.

Per germline, CDR1 SEHNR and CDR2 FQNEAQ (reference sequence). The CDR3 has 15 residues. V was shortened by 5 bases and J by 4 bases, with 17 bases between the two germline ends. This clonotype was picked up a small number of times. Its antigen remains unidentified. Findings and caveats of the study: The majority of expanded thyroid clonotypes above 0.001 also appeared in blood. Stable hyperthyroidism was separated from ophthalmopathy by a model based on 13 V-J features.

Amplification targeted TCR beta CDR3 regions from RNA transcripts. A set of HTBI primers served as the primers for a first-round RT-PCR of the TCR CDR3. TCRdb re-derived calls from the multiplex PCR reads in MiXCR, one entry per CDR3 protein. The sample holds roughly 290,000 distinct CDR3 sequences, about an eighth seen once. The source material was blood. The V call is TRBV7-9, the J call TRBJ2-5; TRBD1 or TRBD2 may be the D gene (5 bases each). This TCR came from a woman aged 40 to 50 with Graves' hyperthyroidism. The CDR3 reads CASSPKPPGRETQYF. The CDR3, as DNA: TGTGCCAGCAGCCCAAAGCCCCCAGGGAGAGAGACCCAGTACTTC.